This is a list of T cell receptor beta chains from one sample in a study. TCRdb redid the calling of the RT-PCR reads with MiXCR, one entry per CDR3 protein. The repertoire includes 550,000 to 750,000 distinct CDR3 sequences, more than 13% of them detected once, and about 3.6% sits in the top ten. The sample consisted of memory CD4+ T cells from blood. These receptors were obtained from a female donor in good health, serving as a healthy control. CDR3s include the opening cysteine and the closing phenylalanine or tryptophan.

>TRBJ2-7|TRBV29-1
CSVGLPGQGSNEQYF
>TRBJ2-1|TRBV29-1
CSVEPSSRRGWGSSYNEQFF
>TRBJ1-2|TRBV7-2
CATSDFPTGNGYTF
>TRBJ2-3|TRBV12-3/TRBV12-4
CASSLGSADTQYF
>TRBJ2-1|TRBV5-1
CASSLGPGGSRRFF
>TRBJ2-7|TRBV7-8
CASSLDFYSYEQYF
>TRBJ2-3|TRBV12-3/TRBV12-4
CASSFGPPPNTQYF
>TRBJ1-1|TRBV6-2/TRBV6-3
CASRDRSRTEAFF
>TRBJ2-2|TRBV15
CATSRGGIAGELFF
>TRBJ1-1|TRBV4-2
CASSPRQGGTEAFF
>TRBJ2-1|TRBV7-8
CASSLAYRLAGKNEQFF
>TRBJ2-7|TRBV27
CASGRRQGGGLSYEQYF
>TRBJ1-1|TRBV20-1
CSVSNPRWGMNTEAFF
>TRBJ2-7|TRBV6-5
CASSWDRDEQYF
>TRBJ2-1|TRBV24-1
CATSDRTSSSYNEQFF
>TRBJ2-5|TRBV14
CASSQDSTRWEETQYF
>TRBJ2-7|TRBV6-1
CASSLTGERGYEQYF
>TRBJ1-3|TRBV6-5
CASRGQGVYTIYF
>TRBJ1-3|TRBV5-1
CASSLLGGDSGNTIYF
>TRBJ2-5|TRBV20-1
CSAIDRGKETQYF
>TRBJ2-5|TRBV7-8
CASSLRIAGGPAQTQYF
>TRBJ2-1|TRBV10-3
CAISDPSRDSYNEQFF
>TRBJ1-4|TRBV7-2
CASSGQGDPNEKLFF
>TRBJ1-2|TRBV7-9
CASSLEGDRLRYGYTF
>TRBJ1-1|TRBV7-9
CASSFTNRDTEAFF
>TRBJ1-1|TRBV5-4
CASSRAGTGDQAFF
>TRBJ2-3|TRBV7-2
CASSQALAADTQYF
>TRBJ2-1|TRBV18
CASSPPYRGGSYNEQFF
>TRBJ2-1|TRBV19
CASNRRRDLYNEQFF
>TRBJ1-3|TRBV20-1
CSAAGTGRETIYF
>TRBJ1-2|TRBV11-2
CASSLWGIF
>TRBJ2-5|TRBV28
CASSSWTGSQETQYF
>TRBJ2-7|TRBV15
CATSSVGQGLEQYF
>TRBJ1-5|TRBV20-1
CSASGIREGQPQHF
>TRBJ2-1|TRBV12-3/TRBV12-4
CASSLAGQGAGEQFF
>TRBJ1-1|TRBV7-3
CASSPHKDTEAFF
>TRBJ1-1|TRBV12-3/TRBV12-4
CASRVLGMEAFF
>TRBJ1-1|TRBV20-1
CSARHSGTLNTEAFF
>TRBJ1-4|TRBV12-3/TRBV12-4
CASSFSGVGEKLFF
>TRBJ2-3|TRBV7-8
CASIRPPMWGGTDTQYF
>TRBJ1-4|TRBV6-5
CASTQPGGGEKLFF
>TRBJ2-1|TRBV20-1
CSARDVAGRINEQFF
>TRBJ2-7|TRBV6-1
CARDRAGYEQYF
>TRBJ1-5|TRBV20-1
CNAWTALSTISNQPQHF
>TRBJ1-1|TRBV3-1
CASSLQWTGGLFTEAFF
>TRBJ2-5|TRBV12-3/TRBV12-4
CASSLAGEGAVETQYF
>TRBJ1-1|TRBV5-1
CASSTQPQGAGNTEAFF
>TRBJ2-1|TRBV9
CASSPPAGPYNEQFF
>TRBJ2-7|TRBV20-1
CSARENRGSDEQYF
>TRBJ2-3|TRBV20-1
CSARHASGSTDTQYF